The T cell receptor (beta chain) under discussion was sequenced for a study of post-analysis software for immune sequencing data. Study-wide context: Progressive-relapsing, secondary progressive and relapsing-remitting multiple sclerosis were among the disease courses included.

TCR beta cDNA libraries included unique molecular identifiers. Using its own MiXCR run on the PCR reads, TCRdb lists one record per CDR3 protein. The sample contains 250,000 to 300,000 distinct CDR3 sequences, about 40% of which appear only once. Many counts were recorded for this clonotype. Its antigen is not identified. The study, taken as a whole, reports: Analysis by F measure revealed that same-batch samples clustered strongly together. Versus controls, multiple sclerosis patients showed significantly lower diversity (normalized Chao1). Five TRBV segments, including TRBV5-6, TRBV5-1 and TRBV20-1, were more frequent in patients than controls.

This CDR3 spans 14 amino acids. V shed 6 bases and J shed 5 bases, with 16 bases lying between them. This receptor was obtained from a girl between 5 and 17 years old with multiple sclerosis. The sequenced sample consisted of blood. J is TRBJ2-5 and V is TRBV12-3 or TRBV12-4, with D maybe TRBD2 (5 bases). CDR3 residues: CASSLATGSETQYF. CDR3 coding DNA: TGTGCCAGCAGCCTCGCAACGGGGAGCGAGACCCAGTACTTC.